Below are 23 T cell receptor beta chains sequenced from a single sample in a study of TIL therapy for anti-PD-1-resistant metastatic lung cancer. Sequencing used immunoSEQ v3. The table came from immunoSEQ multiplex PCR; TCRdb's copy has only in-frame clones and leaves some out. Altogether some 52,000 clones are present, roughly 78% being singletons, with the ten largest covering 4% to 6%. The time point is: pre-treatment sample, taken before nivolumab and TIL therapy. The specimen comprised blood, sampled at baseline. The receptors were sampled from a woman aged 30 to 85 with non-small cell lung cancer.

This rearrangement joins TRBV4-1 to TRBJ1-2, with D unclear. Trimming shortened V by 4 bases and J by 6 bases, and 15 bases separated the two germline ends. The CDR3 contains 14 residues. Germline V CDR1 and CDR2: MGHRA, YSYEKL. Written as DNA, the CDR3 is TGCGCCAGCAGCCGACCTGGGTCAGGCCATGGCTACACCTTC. Translation: CASSRPGSGHGYTF.

The chain joins TRBV29-1 to TRBJ2-6, with D possibly matching TRBD1 (6 bases). Per germline, CDR1 SQVTM and CDR2 ANQGSEA. This CDR3 has 15 amino acids. V was clipped by 0 bases and J by 2 bases, with 8 bases between them. The CDR3 loop reads CSVEEGQTGANVLTF. In DNA form, the CDR3 reads TGCAGCGTTGAAGAAGGACAGACTGGGGCCAACGTCCTGACTTTC.

The gene calls are TRBV6-5 and TRBJ1-4; D is uncertain. Trimming pared 5 bases from V and 5 bases from J, leaving 12 bases between. The CDR3 runs 14 residues. CDR1 is MNHEY, CDR2 SVGAGI, per germline. CDR3: CASSPNQANEKLFF. CDR3 bases: TGTGCCAGCAGTCCTAATCAGGCCAATGAAAAACTGTTTTTT.

By sample fraction, this clone is medium-sized. V is TRBV6-5 and J is TRBJ1-5; D is unresolved. From germline, CDR1 is MNHEY and CDR2 SVGAGI. Between the trimmed V and J ends, which lost 6 bases and 4 bases, there was a span of 10 bases. The CDR3 has 13 residues. DNA of the CDR3: TGTGCCAGCAGCCCTTCTTGGAATCAGCCCCAGCATTTT. This sequence encodes CASSPSWNQPQHF.

The chain links TRBV19 to TRBJ1-2, with TRBD1 identical over 8 bases. The CDR3 is 14 amino acids. Germline V CDR1 and CDR2: LNHDA, SQIVND (reference sequence). V lost 3 bases, J lost 2 bases, and 2 bases stayed unmatched. For the CDR3, the DNA is TGTGCCAGTAGTATCCGACAGGGGAACTATGGCTACACCTTC. It codes for CASSIRQGNYGYTF. The full variable domain, rest sourced from reference TRBV19 and TRBJ1-2, is DGGITQSPKYLFRKEGQNVTLSCEQNLNHDAMYWYRQDPGQGLRLIYYSQIVNDFQKGDIAEGYSVSREKKESFPLTVTSAQKNPTAFYLCASSIRQGNYGYTFGSGTRLTVV.

The chain links TRBV19 to TRBJ1-5; possibly TRBD1 for D (6 bases). Germline V CDR1 and CDR2: LNHDA, SQIVND (reference sequence). V lost 7 bases, J lost 2 bases, and 12 bases lay in between. This CDR3 contains 14 residues. The CDR3 spells CASKVQGRNQPQHF. In DNA, the CDR3 is TGTGCCAGTAAGGTACAGGGCCGCAATCAGCCCCAGCATTTT.

The chain recombines TRBV19 with TRBJ2-7; 9 bases are a match to TRBD1. Germline lookup yields CDR1 LNHDA and CDR2 SQIVND (reference sequence). J gave up 4 bases and V 3 bases, and 10 bases lay outside the gene matches. CDR3 length equals 16 residues. The CDR3 spells CASSISTGTGWYEQYF. Written as DNA, the CDR3 is TGTGCCAGTAGTATTTCAACCGGGACAGGGTGGTACGAGCAGTACTTC.

The V gene is TRBV27, the J gene TRBJ2-1; D possibly corresponds to TRBD1 (6 bases). The CDR3 is 11 amino acids. Germline V CDR1 and CDR2: MNHEY, SMNVEV (reference sequence). V was cut by 5 bases and J by 10 bases, with 9 bases left in between. The CDR3 sequence is CASSQRGEQFF. As DNA, the CDR3 is TGTGCCAGCAGTCAAAGGGGGGAGCAGTTCTTC.

The chain employs TRBV27 and TRBJ2-3; no firm D call. Germline CDR1 and CDR2: MNHEY and SMNVEV (reference sequence). CDR3 length: 13 residues. Trimming pared 7 bases from V and 4 bases from J, leaving 12 bases between. The CDR3 DNA follows: TGTGCCAGCAAGTCCCTTAGAGCAGATACGCAGTATTTT. It specifies CASKSLRADTQYF.

CDR3 coding DNA: TGTGCCAGCAGCCCCTACCGTGCTAGCGGGAGTGGGGCCGAGCAGTTCTTC. Translating gives CASSPYRASGSGAEQFF. This rearrangement joins TRBV7-9 to TRBJ2-1; TRBD2 matches 10 bases. V was pared by 5 bases and J by 10 bases, with 17 bases of the junction left unmatched. Germline values: CDR1 SEHNR, CDR2 FQNEAQ (reference sequence). CDR3 length: 17 amino acids.

The chain links TRBV19 to TRBJ2-5, with 10 bases identical to TRBD1. The V segment lost 3 bases and the J segment 5 bases; nucleotides outside the gene matches: 6. The CDR3 sequence is 15 residues long. Germline V gene sequence: CDR1 LNHDA, CDR2 SQIVND (reference sequence). The CDR3 DNA is TGTGCCAGTAGTATGGGACAGGGGTTGAGGGAGACCCAGTACTTC. Translation: CASSMGQGLRETQYF.

The chain recombines TRBV5-1 with TRBJ2-7; possible D gene TRBD2, 5 bases. Trimming took off 0 bases at V and 2 bases at J, with 9 bases between the two ends. The CDR3 length is 14 residues. The V gene's germline CDR1 is SGHRS and CDR2 YFSETQ. DNA of the CDR3: TGCGCCAGCAGCTTGGGACGGGAAACCTACGAGCAGTACTTC. Its protein product is CASSLGRETYEQYF.

This clone showed up just once. J is TRBJ2-5 and V is TRBV5-8, with D unclear. V lost 7 bases, J lost 4 bases, and 11 bases lay in between. Germline V gene data show CDR1 as SGHTS and CDR2 as YDEGEE. The CDR3 consists of 12 residues. The CDR3 DNA follows: TGTGCCAGCTCGTGGGGTGGAGAGACCCAGTACTTC. Translation gives CASSWGGETQYF.

This clone was detected once. The chain recombines TRBV18 with TRBJ1-1, with 8 bases matching TRBD1. The ends lost 5 bases at V and 3 bases at J; junction bases unmatched: 5. CDR1 and CDR2 (germline): KGHSH, LQKENI. This CDR3 spans 14 amino acids. The chain's CDR3 is CASSFGQGDTEAFF. The CDR3 bases are TGTGCCAGCTCATTCGGACAGGGTGACACTGAAGCTTTCTTT.

V and J are TRBV19 and TRBJ1-4; no reliable D call. Germline V gene lookup returns CDR1 LNHDA and CDR2 SQIVND (reference sequence). Trimming left V 7 bases short and J 0 bases short, with 18 bases between. The CDR3 extends over 17 amino acids. CDR3 sequence (DNA): TGTGCCAGTAAATTCCTGAACGTTTCTGCAACTAATGAAAAACTGTTTTTT. Protein product: CASKFLNVSATNEKLFF.

This clone has a single count. The chain employs TRBV6-5 and TRBJ2-1; D unclear. Per germline, CDR1 MNHEY and CDR2 SVGAGI. The CDR3 extends over 11 amino acids. Between the trimmed V and J ends, which lost 6 bases and 7 bases, there was a span of 7 bases. The CDR3 is CASRDLNEQFF. DNA of the CDR3: TGTGCCAGCAGGGACCTGAATGAGCAGTTCTTC.

This clone appeared a few times. For the CDR3, the DNA is TGTGCCAGCAGCTTGGAACGATGGAACACTGAAGCTTTCTTT. Its translation: CASSLERWNTEAFF. The V and J genes are TRBV5-4 and TRBJ1-1; D remains unclear. CDR1 SGHNT and CDR2 YYREEE come from the germline V gene (reference sequence). This CDR3 has 14 amino acids. V lost 0 bases and J lost 1, with 7 bases in between.

This clone is judged large. The genes are TRBV4-2 and TRBJ2-1; 11 positions agree with TRBD2. V was pared by 0 bases and J by 4 bases, with 11 bases of the junction left unmatched. The CDR3 loop spans 19 amino acids. CDR1 and CDR2 (germline): LGHNA, YNFKEQ. CDR3 nucleotides: TGTGCCAGCAGCCAAGAATGGGTAGCGGGAGGGCCACTTTACAATGAGCAGTTCTTC. It translates to CASSQEWVAGGPLYNEQFF.

This chain connects TRBV13 to TRBJ2-5; D might be TRBD1 (5 bases). V lost 4 bases to trimming and J lost 5 bases, with 14 bases between them. CDR1 PRHDT and CDR2 FYEKMQ come from the germline V gene (reference sequence). This CDR3 contains 14 residues. As DNA, the CDR3 is TGTGCCAGCAGCTCTCTCCAGGGTACGGAGACCCAGTACTTC. It codes for CASSSLQGTETQYF.

This clone was seen just once. The chain couples TRBV5-1 to TRBJ2-5; D perhaps matches TRBD2 (7 bases). The germline V gene has CDR1 SGHRS and CDR2 YFSETQ. CDR3 length equals 22 residues. V dropped 3 bases and J dropped 4 bases, with 37 bases sitting between them. CDR3 sequence: CASSYPGGSGGGASSLGETQYF. The CDR3 DNA sequence: TGCGCCAGCAGCTACCCGGGTGGCAGCGGAGGGGGGGCCTCCTCCCTAGGAGAGACCCAGTACTTC.

This clone turned up a few times. The V call is TRBV2, the J call TRBJ1-5; a weak D match, TRBD1 (5 bases). Germline values: CDR1 SNHLY, CDR2 FYNNEI. The length of the CDR3 is 14 residues. V was cut by 3 bases and J by 9 bases, with 15 bases left in between. Here the CDR3 reads CASSDWGIVGPQHF. CDR3 sequence (DNA): TGTGCCAGCAGTGACTGGGGGATCGTCGGGCCCCAGCATTTT.

This clone was counted between two and nine times. This chain joins TRBV9 and TRBJ1-1; 10 nucleotides agree with TRBD1. In germline, CDR1 is SGDLS, CDR2 YYNGEE. Losses at the gene ends were 0 bases for V and 3 bases for J; bases not matched to a gene: 2. The length of the CDR3 is 15 residues. The CDR3 sequence is CASSVGDRGHTEAFF. CDR3 in DNA: TGTGCCAGCAGCGTAGGGGACAGGGGTCACACTGAAGCTTTCTTT.

The V and J genes are TRBV6-7 and TRBJ2-3; 10 bases are shared with TRBD1. TRBV6-7 is noted as an ORF with a role that remains uncertain. The CDR3 runs to 16 residues. V trimming: 2 bases; J trimming: 5 bases; junction bases outside the gene matches: 7. The CDR3 spells CASSYRTGGSGDTQYF. The CDR3, as DNA: TGTGCCAGCAGTTACCGGACAGGGGGGAGTGGAGATACGCAGTATTTT.